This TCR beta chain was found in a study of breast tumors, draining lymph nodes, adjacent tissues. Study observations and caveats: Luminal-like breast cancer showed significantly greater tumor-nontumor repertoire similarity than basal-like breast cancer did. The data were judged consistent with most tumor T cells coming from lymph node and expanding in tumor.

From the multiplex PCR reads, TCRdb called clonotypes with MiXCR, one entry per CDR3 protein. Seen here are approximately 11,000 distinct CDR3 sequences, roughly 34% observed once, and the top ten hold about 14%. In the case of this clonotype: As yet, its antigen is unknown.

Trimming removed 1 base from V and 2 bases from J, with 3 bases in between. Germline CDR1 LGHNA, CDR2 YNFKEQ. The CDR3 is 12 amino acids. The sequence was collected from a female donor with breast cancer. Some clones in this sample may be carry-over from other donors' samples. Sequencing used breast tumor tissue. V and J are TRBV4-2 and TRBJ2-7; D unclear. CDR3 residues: CASSQGTYEQYF. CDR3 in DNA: TGTGCCAGCAGCCAAGGAACCTACGAGCAGTACTTC.